This TCR beta chain comes out of a study of blood T cell repertoires in COVID-19. Study background: Italy, Spain and the United States were the sources of the convalescent and acute COVID-19 samples. T cells, B-cell-depleted T cells, or PBMCs supplied cDNA or gDNA.

Study processing details: Using reference gene primer amplification, nucleated cell counts were estimated. Assay used: immunoSEQ multiplex PCR; TCRdb lists only in-frame clones, some missing. That table supplies the V and J calls and clone size; D and trimming were determined from the DNA. The sample carries hundreds of thousands of clones, about 85% recorded once. The clonotype originates from a man between 18 and 29 years old with active or convalescent COVID-19. Sequenced input: peripheral blood.

CDR3: CASSHDSGSGGYNEQFF. The CDR3 nucleotides read TGCGCCAGCAGCCATGACTCTGGCAGCGGGGGATACAATGAGCAGTTCTTC. The genes are TRBV4-3 and TRBJ2-1, with 8 bases aligning to TRBD2. The junction had 11 bases not matched to a gene; V was cut back by 3 bases and J by 4 bases. Germline V gene data show CDR1 as LGHNA and CDR2 as YSLEER. The CDR3 extends over 17 amino acids.